Listed below are T cell receptor beta chains from one sample, sequenced in a study of OX40 agonist ivuxolimab in advanced cancers. Clones were sequenced by immunoSEQ multiplex PCR, and TCRdb holds only the in-frame ones, with some missing. The sample contains about 20,000 clones, around four fifths of which appear only once. The sample was CD4+ or CD8+ T cells sorted from blood, taken in a trial of the OX40 agonist ivuxolimab. All receptors derive from an adult with an advanced solid tumor such as melanoma, head and neck, liver or kidney cancer. Each CDR3 is given with its conserved first and last residue. D genes are given only for firm matches. Only some rows state a clone size, as once, few, many or a class for expanded clones.

d_call,j_call,cdr3_length,v_call,clone_size,cdr3_nt,cdr3_aa
NA,TRBJ2-3,14,TRBV27,NA,TGTGCCAGCTGGGAAAGCGGACGCACAGATACGCAGTATTTT,CASWESGRTDTQYF
NA,TRBJ1-5,17,TRBV18,NA,TGTGCCAGCTCACCATCTCGGGGTGGGATAGGGAATCAGCCCCAGCATTTT,CASSPSRGGIGNQPQHF
NA,TRBJ1-4,13,TRBV11-2,NA,TGTGCCAGCAGCTTAGAATCGGGGGGCGCTGGGTTTTTT,CASSLESGGAGFF
TRBD1,TRBJ1-5,15,TRBV19,NA,TGTGCCAGTACCCTTGACAGGGGAAGCAATCAGCCCCAGCATTTT,CASTLDRGSNQPQHF
TRBD1,TRBJ2-3,19,TRBV28,NA,TGTGCCAGCAGCGTTCCGGGACAGATACCGGGAAGCGGCACAGATACGCAGTATTTT,CASSVPGQIPGSGTDTQYF
NA,TRBJ1-2,14,TRBV7-9,NA,TGTGCCAGCAGCTCGGGTTTGGGGAGGTATGGCTACACCTTC,CASSSGLGRYGYTF
TRBD1,TRBJ2-7,17,TRBV5-5,NA,TGTGCCAGCAGCTTGACCAATGACAGGGATCCAACCTACGAGCAGTACTTC,CASSLTNDRDPTYEQYF
NA,TRBJ1-1,15,TRBV15,NA,TGTGCCACCAGCTTTGGAAGAAGGGTGACGACTGAAGCTTTCTTT,CATSFGRRVTTEAFF
NA,TRBJ2-2,15,TRBV6-4,NA,TGTGCCAGCAGTGACACTAGTAGGGACACCGGGGAGCTGTTTTTT,CASSDTSRDTGELFF
NA,TRBJ1-1,15,TRBV9,NA,TGTGCCAGCAAACCCCAGAGGGGCGGACTCACTGAAGCTTTCTTT,CASKPQRGGLTEAFF
NA,TRBJ1-2,16,TRBV7-9,NA,TGTGCCAGCAGCTCCGTTGCGACAGGACATAACTATGGCTACACCTTC,CASSSVATGHNYGYTF
NA,TRBJ2-2,12,TRBV11-3,few,TGTGCCAGCAGCGACAGGACCGGGGAGCTGTTTTTT,CASSDRTGELFF
TRBD1,TRBJ2-1,13,TRBV7-9,NA,TGTGCCAGCGGACAGGGGGGATACAATGAGCAGTTCTTC,CASGQGGYNEQFF
NA,TRBJ1-2,14,TRBV11-2,NA,TGTGCCAGCAGCTTAGACAGGGGTTGGAAAGGCTACACCTTC,CASSLDRGWKGYTF
NA,TRBJ2-7,17,TRBV27,NA,TGTGCCAGCAGTTTATCTGCTTCGGGGACTGAGGGCGACGAGCAGTACTTC,CASSLSASGTEGDEQYF
NA,TRBJ2-7,20,TRBV28,NA,TGTGCCAGCAGTTTTACTAACAGGGGGGCGTCTAGCGGCAACTCCTACGAGCAGTACTTC,CASSFTNRGASSGNSYEQYF
NA,TRBJ2-1,13,TRBV7-9,NA,TGTGCCAGCAGTATGACTGGGCAGCCTGAGCAGTTCTTC,CASSMTGQPEQFF
TRBD2,TRBJ2-6,17,TRBV4-2,NA,TGTGCCAGCAGCCAAGAAGGTAGCGGGACCGGGGCCAACGTCCTGACTTTC,CASSQEGSGTGANVLTF
NA,TRBJ2-2,12,TRBV11-3,medium-sized,TGTGCCAGCAGCTTAGGGGCCGGGGAGCTGTTTTTT,CASSLGAGELFF